This TCR beta chain was sequenced during a study of regulatory T cells in long-lasting Graves disease. Described time point: persistent/refractory GD, antithyroid drugs over 5 years with positive TRAb. PBMC-derived RNA was used for the TCR library. As for this clonotype: Its antigen remains unknown.

For TCR beta, libraries came from iRepertoire HTBI primers and Arm-PCR of CDR3 regions. TCRdb re-analysed the multiplex PCR reads in MiXCR, keeping a single row per CDR3 protein. Seen here are 600,000 to 800,000 distinct CDR3 sequences, 30% observed once, and the top ten hold roughly 46%. Study-wide points: Results may be inaccurate due to the small sample size. There were preferences for TRBV28, TRBJ1-2 and TRBJ2-5 in persistent disease.

Deletions cut 0 bases from V and 4 bases from J, with 10 bases between. The length of the CDR3 is 14 residues. CDR1 and CDR2 from the germline V gene are SGHRS and YFSETQ. The receptor comes from a female donor with Graves disease. The chain joins TRBV5-1 to TRBJ2-5; D gene ambiguous. The sample in question was peripheral blood mononuclear cells (PBMCs), obtained when the disease was refractory, from a patient treated with antithyroid drugs. In nucleotides, the CDR3 is TGCGCCAGCAGCTTGGCCCCCCGGCGAGAGACCCAGTACTTC. Its translation is CASSLAPRRETQYF. The variable domain in full, with the rest retrieved from reference TRBV5-1 and TRBJ2-5, is KAGVTQTPRYLIKTRGQQVTLSCSPISGHRSVSWYQQTPGQGLQFLFEYFSETQRNKGNFPGRFSGRQFSNSRSEMNVSTLELGDSALYLCASSLAPRRETQYFGPGTRLLVL.